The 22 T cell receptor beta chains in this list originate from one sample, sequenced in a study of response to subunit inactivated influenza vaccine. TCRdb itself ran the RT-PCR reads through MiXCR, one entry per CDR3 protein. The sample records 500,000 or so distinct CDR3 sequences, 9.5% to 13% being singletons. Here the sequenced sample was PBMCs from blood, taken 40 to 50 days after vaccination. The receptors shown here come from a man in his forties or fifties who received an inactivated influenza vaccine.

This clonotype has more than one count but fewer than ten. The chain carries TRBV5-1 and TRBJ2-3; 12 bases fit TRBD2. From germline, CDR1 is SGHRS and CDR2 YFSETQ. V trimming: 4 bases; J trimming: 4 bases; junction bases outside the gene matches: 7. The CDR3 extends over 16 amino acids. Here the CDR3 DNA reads TGCGCCAGCAGCCAGACTAGCGGGGGAGCCCCAGATACGCAGTATTTT. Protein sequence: CASSQTSGGAPDTQYF.

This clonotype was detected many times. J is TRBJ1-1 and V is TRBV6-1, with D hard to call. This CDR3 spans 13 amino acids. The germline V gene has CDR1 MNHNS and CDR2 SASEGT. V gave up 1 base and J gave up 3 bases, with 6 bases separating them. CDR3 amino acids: CASSEGVYTEAFF. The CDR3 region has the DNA TGTGCCAGCAGTGAAGGAGTCTACACTGAAGCTTTCTTT.

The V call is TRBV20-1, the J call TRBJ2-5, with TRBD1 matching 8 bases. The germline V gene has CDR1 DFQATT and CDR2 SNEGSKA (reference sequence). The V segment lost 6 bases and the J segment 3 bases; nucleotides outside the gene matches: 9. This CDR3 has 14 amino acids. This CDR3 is CSAKTGTGEETQYF. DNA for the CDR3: TGCAGTGCCAAAACCGGGACAGGAGAAGAGACCCAGTACTTC.

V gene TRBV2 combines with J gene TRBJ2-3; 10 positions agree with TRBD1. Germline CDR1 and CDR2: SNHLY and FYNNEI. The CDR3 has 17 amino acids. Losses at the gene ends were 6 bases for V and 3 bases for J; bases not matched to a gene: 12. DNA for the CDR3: TGTGCCAGCAGGGACCTCTCGGGACAGGGGAGTACAGATACGCAGTATTTT. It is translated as CASRDLSGQGSTDTQYF.

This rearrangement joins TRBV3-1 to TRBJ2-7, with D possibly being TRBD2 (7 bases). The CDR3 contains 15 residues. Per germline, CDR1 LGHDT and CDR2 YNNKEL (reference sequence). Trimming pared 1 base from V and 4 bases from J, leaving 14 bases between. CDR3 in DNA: TGTGCCAGCAGCCAAGCCGGGGGGCGCTTTTACGAGCAGTACTTC. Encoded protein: CASSQAGGRFYEQYF.

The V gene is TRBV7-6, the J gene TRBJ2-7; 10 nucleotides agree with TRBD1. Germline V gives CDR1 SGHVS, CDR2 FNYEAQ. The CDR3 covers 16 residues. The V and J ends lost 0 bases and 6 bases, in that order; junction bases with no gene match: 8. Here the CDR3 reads CASSLAGTGVSGEQYF. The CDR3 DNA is TGTGCCAGCAGCTTAGCCGGGACAGGGGTGTCAGGCGAGCAGTACTTC.

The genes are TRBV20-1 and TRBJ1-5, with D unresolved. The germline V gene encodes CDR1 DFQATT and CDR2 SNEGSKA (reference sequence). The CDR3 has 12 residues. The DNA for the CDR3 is TGCAGCGTTCTTCGGGGATATCAGCCCCAGCATTTT. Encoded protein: CSVLRGYQPQHF.

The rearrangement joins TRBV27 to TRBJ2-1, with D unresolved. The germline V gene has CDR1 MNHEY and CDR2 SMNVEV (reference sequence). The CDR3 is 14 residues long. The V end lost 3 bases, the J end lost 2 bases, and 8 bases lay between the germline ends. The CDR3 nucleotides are TGTGCCAGCAGTTTTTTTGACACCTACAATGAGCAGTTCTTC. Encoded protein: CASSFFDTYNEQFF.

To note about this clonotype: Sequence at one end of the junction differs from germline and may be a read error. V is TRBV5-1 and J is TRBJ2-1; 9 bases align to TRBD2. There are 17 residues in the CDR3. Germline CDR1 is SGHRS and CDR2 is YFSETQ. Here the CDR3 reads CASSLASGNLSYNEQFF. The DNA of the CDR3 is TGCGCCAGCAGTTTGGCTAGCGGGAACCTCTCCTACAATGAGCAGTTCTTC.

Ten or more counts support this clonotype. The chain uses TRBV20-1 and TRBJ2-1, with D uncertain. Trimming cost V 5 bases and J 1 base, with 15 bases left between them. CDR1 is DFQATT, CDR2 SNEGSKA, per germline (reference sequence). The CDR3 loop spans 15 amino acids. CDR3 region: CSAFQARRSYNEQFF. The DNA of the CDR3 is TGCAGTGCTTTCCAGGCGAGGCGATCCTACAATGAGCAGTTCTTC.

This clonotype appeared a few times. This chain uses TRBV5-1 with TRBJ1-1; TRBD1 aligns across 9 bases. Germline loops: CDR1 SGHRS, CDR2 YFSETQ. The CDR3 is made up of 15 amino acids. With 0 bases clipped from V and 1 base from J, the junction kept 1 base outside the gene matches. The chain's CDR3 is CASSLGQGENTEAFF. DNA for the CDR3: TGCGCCAGCAGCTTGGGACAGGGGGAGAACACTGAAGCTTTCTTT. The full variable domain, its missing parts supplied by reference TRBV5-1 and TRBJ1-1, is KAGVTQTPRYLIKTRGQQVTLSCSPISGHRSVSWYQQTPGQGLQFLFEYFSETQRNKGNFPGRFSGRQFSNSRSEMNVSTLELGDSALYLCASSLGQGENTEAFFGQGTRLTVV.

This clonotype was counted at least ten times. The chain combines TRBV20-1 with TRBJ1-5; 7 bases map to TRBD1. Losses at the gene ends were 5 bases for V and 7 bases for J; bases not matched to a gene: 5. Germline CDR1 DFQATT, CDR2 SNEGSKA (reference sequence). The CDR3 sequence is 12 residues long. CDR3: CSASTGRQPQHF. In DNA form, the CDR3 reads TGCAGTGCTTCGACAGGGAGGCAGCCCCAGCATTTT.

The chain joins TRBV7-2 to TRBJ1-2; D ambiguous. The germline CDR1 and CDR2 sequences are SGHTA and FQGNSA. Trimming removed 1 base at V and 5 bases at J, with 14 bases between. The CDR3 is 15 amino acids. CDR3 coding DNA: TGTGCCAGCAGCTTAGAGCTAAGGCCCGATTATGGCTACACCTTC. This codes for CASSLELRPDYGYTF.

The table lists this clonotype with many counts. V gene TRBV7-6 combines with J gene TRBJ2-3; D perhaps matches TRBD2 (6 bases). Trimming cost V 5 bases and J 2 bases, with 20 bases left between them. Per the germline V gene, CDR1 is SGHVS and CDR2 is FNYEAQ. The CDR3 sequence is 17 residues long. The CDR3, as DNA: TGTGCCAGCAGCCCGCACAAAGGAGGGTTGATCACAGATACGCAGTATTTT. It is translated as CASSPHKGGLITDTQYF.

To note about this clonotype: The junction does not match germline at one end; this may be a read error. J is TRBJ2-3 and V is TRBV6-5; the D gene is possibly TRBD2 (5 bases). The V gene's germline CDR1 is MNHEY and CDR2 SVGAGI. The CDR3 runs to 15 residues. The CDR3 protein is CASSYSIKSGDKQYF. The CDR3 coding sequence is TGTGCCAGCAGTTACTCCATAAAATCCGGGGATAAGCAGTATTTT.

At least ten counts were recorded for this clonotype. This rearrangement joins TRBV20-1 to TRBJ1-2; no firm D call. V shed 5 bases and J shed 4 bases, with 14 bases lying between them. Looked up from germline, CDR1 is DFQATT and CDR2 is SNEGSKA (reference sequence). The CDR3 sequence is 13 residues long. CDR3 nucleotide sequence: TGCAGTGCTCATGGCCGGACGGGCTATGGCTACACCTTC. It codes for CSAHGRTGYGYTF.

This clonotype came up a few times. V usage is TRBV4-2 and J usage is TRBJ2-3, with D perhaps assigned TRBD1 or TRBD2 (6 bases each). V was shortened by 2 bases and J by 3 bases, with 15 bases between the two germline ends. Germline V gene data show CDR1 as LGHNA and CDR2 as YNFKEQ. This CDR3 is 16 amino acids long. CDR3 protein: CASSQFRGAGTDTQYF. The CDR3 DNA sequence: TGTGCCAGCAGCCAATTTAGGGGGGCCGGGACAGATACGCAGTATTTT.

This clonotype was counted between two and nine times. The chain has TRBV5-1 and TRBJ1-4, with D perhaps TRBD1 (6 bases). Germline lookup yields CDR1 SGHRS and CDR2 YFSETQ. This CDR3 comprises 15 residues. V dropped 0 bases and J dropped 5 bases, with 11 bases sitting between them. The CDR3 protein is CASSLVGQPNEKLFF. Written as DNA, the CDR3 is TGCGCCAGCAGCTTGGTCGGACAGCCCAATGAAAAACTGTTTTTT.

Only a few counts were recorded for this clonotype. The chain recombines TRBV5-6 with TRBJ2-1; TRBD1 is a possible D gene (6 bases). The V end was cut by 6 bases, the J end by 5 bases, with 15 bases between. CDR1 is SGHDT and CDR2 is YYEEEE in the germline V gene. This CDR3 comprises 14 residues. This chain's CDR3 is CASTYYQGNNEQFF. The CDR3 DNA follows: TGTGCCAGCACTTACTATCAGGGGAACAATGAGCAGTTCTTC.

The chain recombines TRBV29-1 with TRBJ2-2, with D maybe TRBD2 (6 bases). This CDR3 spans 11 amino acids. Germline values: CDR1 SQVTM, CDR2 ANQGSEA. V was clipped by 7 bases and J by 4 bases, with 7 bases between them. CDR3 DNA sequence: TGCAGCGGGCGGGGCACCGGGGAGCTGTTTTTT. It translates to CSGRGTGELFF.

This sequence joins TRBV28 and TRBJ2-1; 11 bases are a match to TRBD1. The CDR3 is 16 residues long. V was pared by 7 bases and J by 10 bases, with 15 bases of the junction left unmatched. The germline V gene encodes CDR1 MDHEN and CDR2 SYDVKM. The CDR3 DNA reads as TGTGCCAGCAATCCCTTCAGGGGACAGGGGGTAAGAGAGCAGTTCTTC. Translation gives CASNPFRGQGVREQFF.

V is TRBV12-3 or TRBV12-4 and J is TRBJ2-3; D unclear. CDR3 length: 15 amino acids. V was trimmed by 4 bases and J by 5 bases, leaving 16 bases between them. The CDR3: CASSSRAQKVDTQYF. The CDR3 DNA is TGTGCCAGCAGTTCCCGGGCTCAGAAGGTAGATACGCAGTATTTT.